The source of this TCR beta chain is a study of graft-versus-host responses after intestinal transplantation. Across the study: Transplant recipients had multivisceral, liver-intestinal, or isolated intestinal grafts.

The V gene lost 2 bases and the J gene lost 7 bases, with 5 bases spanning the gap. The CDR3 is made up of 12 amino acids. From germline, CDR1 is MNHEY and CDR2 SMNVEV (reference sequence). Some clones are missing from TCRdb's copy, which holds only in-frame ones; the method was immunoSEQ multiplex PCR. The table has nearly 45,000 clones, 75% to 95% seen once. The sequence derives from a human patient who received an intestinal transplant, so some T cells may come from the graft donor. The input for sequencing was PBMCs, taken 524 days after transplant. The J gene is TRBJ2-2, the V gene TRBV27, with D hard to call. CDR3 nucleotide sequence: TGTGCCAGCAGTTTAGGTAGCGGGGAGCTGTTTTTT. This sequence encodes CASSLGSGELFF.